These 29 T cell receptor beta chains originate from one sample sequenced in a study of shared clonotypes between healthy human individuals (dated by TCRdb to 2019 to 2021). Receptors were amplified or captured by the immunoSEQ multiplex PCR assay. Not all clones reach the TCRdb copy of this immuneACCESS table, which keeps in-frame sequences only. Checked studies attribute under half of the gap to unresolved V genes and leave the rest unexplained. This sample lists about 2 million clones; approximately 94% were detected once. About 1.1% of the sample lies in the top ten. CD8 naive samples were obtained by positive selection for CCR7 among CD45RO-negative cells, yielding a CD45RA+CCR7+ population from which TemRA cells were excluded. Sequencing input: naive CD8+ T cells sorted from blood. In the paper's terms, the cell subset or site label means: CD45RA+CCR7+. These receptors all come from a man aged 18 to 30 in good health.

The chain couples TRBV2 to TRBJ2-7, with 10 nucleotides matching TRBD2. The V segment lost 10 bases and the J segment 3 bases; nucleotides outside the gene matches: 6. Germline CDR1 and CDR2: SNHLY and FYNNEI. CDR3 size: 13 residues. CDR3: CAITLAGDYEQYF. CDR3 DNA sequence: TGTGCCATCACTCTAGCGGGAGACTACGAGCAGTACTTC.

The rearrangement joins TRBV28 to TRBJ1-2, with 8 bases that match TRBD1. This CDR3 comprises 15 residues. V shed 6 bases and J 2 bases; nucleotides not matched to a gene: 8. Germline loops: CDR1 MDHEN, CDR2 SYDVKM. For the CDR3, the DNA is TGTGCCAGCAGCTTACAGGGGGGGAGAAACTATGGCTACACCTTC. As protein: CASSLQGGRNYGYTF.

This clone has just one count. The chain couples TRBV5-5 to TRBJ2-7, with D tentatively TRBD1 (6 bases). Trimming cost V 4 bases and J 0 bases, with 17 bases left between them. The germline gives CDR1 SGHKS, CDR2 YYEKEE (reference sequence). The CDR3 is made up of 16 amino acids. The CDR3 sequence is CASSLTHGGYSYEQYF. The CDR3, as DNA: TGTGCCAGCAGCCTAACCCATGGGGGCTACTCCTACGAGCAGTACTTC.

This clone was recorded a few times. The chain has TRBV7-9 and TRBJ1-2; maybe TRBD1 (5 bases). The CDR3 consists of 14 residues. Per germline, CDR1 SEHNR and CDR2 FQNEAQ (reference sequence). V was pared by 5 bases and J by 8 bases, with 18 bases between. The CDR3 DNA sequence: TGTGCCAGCAGCCCCCAGGGACCAAGGGAGGGCTACACCTTC. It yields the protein CASSPQGPREGYTF. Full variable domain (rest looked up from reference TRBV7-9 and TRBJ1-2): DTGVSQNPRHKITKRGQNVTFRCDPISEHNRLYWYRQTLGQGPEFLTYFQNEAQLEKSRLLSDRFSAERPKGSFSTLEIQRTEQGDSAMYLCASSPQGPREGYTFGSGTRLTVV.

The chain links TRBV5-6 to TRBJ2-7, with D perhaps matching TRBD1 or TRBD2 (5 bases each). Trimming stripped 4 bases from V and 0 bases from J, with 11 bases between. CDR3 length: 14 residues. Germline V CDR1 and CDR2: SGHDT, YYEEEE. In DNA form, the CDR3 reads TGTGCCAGCAGCCACGGGGACCCCTCCTACGAGCAGTACTTC. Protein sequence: CASSHGDPSYEQYF.

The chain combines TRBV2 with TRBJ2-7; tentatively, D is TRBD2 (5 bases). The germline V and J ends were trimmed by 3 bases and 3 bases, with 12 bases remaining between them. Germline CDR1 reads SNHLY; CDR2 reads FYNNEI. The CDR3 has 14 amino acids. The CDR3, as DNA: TGTGCCAGCAGTGAGCGAGGGCTGGACTACGAGCAGTACTTC. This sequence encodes CASSERGLDYEQYF. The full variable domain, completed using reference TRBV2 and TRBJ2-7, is EPEVTQTPSHQVTQMGQEVILRCVPISNHLYFYWYRQILGQKVEFLVSFYNNEISEKSEIFDDQFSVERPDGSNFTLKIRSTKLEDSAMYFCASSERGLDYEQYFGPGTRLTVT.

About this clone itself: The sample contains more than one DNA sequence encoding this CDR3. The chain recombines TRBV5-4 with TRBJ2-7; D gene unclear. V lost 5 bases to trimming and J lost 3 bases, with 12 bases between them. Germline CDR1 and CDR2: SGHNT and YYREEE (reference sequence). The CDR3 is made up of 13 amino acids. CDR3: CASSMDLLYEQYF. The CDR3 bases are TGTGCCAGCAGTATGGACCTGCTCTACGAGCAGTACTTC. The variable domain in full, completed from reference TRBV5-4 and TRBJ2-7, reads ETGVTQSPTHLIKTRGQQVTLRCSSQSGHNTVSWYQQALGQGPQFIFQYYREEENGRGNFPPRFSGLQFPNYSSELNVNALELDDSALYLCASSMDLLYEQYFGPGTRLTVT.

CDR3 nucleotide sequence: TGCGCCAGCAGCTTGGCCGGTGAGCGGGAGGGTGAGGAGACCCAGTACTTC. Encoded protein: CASSLAGEREGEETQYF. The chain is built from TRBV5-1 and TRBJ2-5; 10 bases fit TRBD2. Germline values: CDR1 SGHRS, CDR2 YFSETQ. The CDR3 has 17 amino acids. V lost 0 bases and J lost 5; bases outside the gene matches: 10.

The CDR3 nucleotides are TGTGCCAGCAGCGTTTTAGGGGACATTCAGTACTTC. This translates into CASSVLGDIQYF. J is TRBJ2-4 and V is TRBV9; tentative D call: TRBD1 (5 bases). The germline V gene encodes CDR1 SGDLS and CDR2 YYNGEE. The length of the CDR3 is 12 residues. V gave up 2 bases and J gave up 8 bases, with 8 bases separating them.

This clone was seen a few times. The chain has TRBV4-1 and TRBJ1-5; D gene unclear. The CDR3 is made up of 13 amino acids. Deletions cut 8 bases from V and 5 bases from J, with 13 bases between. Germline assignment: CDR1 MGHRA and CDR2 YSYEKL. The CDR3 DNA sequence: TGCGCCAGCTCCAGCAGGATTTATCAGCCCCAGCATTTT. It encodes CASSSRIYQPQHF.

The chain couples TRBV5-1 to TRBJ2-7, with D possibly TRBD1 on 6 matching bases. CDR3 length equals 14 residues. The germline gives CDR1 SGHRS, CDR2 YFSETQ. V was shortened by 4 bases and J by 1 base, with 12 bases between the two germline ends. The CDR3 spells CASSTDRGSYEQYF. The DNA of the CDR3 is TGCGCCAGCAGCACGGACAGAGGTTCCTACGAGCAGTACTTC.

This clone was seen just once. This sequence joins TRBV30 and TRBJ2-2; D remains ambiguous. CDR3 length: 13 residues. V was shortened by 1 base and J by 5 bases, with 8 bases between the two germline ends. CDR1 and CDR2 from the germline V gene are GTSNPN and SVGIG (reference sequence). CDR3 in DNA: TGTGCCTGGAGTGAGGTGACAACCGGGGAGCTGTTTTTT. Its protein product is CAWSEVTTGELFF.

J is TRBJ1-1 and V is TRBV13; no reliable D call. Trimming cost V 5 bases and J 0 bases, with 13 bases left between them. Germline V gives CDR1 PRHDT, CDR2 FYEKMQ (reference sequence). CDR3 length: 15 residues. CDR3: CASSPDGILNTEAFF. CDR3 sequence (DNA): TGTGCCAGCAGCCCGGACGGAATTCTGAACACTGAAGCTTTCTTT.

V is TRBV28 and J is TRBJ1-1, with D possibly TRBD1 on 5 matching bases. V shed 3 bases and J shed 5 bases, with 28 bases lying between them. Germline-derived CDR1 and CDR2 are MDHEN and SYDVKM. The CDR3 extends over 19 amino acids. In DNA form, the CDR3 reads TGTGCCAGCAGTTTCCCCACCCGTTCATCCACAGAGGGGTGGACTGAAGCTTTCTTT. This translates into CASSFPTRSSTEGWTEAFF. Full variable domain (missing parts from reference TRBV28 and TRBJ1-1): DVKVTQSSRYLVKRTGEKVFLECVQDMDHENMFWYRQDPGLGLRLIYFSYDVKMKEKGDIPEGYSVSREKKERFSLILESASTNQTSMYLCASSFPTRSSTEGWTEAFFGQGTRLTVV.

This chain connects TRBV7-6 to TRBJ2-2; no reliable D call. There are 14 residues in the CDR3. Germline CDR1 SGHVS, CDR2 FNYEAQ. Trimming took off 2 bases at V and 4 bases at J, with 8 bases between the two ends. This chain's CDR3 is CASSLIGVTGELFF. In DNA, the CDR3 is TGTGCCAGCAGCTTAATAGGAGTCACCGGGGAGCTGTTTTTT. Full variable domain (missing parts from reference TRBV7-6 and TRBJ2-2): GAGVSQSPRYKVTKRGQDVALRCDPISGHVSLYWYRQALGQGPEFLTYFNYEAQQDKSGLPNDRFSAERPEGSISTLTIQRTEQRDSAMYRCASSLIGVTGELFFGEGSRLTVL.

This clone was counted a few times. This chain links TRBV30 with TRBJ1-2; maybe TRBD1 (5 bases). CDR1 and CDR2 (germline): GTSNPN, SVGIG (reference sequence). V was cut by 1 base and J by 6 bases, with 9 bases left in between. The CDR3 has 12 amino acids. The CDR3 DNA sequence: TGTGCCTGGAGTGCCGGGACGCATGGCTACACCTTC. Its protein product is CAWSAGTHGYTF.

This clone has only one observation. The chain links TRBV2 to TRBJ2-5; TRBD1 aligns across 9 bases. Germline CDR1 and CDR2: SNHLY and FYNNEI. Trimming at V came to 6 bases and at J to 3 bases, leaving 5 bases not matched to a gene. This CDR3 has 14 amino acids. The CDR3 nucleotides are TGTGCCAGCAGCGGACAGGGGCTCGAAGAGACCCAGTACTTC. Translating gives CASSGQGLEETQYF. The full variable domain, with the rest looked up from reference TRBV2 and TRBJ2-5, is EPEVTQTPSHQVTQMGQEVILRCVPISNHLYFYWYRQILGQKVEFLVSFYNNEISEKSEIFDDQFSVERPDGSNFTLKIRSTKLEDSAMYFCASSGQGLEETQYFGPGTRLLVL.

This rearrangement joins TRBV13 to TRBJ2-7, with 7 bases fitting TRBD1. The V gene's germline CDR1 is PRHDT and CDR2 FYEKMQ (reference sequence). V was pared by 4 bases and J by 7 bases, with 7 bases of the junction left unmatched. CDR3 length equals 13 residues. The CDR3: CASSSPEQGEQYF. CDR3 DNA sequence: TGTGCCAGCAGCTCCCCGGAACAGGGGGAGCAGTACTTC.

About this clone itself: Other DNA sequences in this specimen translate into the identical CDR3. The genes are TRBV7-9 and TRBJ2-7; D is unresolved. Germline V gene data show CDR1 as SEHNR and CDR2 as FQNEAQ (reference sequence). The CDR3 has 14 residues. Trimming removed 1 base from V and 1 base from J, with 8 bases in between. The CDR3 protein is CASSLVGQSYEQYF. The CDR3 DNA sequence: TGTGCCAGCAGCTTAGTTGGTCAGTCCTACGAGCAGTACTTC.

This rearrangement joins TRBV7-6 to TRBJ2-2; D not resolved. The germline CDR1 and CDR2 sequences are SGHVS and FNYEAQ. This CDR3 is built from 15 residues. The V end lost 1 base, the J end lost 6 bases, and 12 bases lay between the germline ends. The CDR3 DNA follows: TGTGCCAGCAGCTTAGGGGTTCGGGCTGCCGGGGAGCTGTTTTTT. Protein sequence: CASSLGVRAAGELFF. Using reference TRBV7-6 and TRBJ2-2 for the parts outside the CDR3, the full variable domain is GAGVSQSPRYKVTKRGQDVALRCDPISGHVSLYWYRQALGQGPEFLTYFNYEAQQDKSGLPNDRFSAERPEGSISTLTIQRTEQRDSAMYRCASSLGVRAAGELFFGEGSRLTVL.

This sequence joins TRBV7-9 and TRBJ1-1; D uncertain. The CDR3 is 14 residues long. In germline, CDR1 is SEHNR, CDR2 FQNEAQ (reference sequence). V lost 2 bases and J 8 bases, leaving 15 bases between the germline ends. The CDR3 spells CASSLPLRRNEAFF. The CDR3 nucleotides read TGTGCCAGCAGCTTACCCCTGCGTAGGAACGAAGCTTTCTTT.

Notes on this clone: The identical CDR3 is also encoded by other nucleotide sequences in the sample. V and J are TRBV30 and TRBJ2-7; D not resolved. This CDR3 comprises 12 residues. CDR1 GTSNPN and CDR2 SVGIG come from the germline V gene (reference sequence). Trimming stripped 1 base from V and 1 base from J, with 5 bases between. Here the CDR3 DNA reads TGTGCCTGGAGTGGAGAGTCCTACGAGCAGTACTTC. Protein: CAWSGESYEQYF.

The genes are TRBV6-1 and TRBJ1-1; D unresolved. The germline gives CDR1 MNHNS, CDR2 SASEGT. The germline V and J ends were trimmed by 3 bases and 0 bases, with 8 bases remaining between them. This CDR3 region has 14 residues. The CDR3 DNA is TGTGCCAGCAGTGATGGACTCATGAACACTGAAGCTTTCTTT. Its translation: CASSDGLMNTEAFF.

DNA of the CDR3: TGTGCCAGCAGCTTATACCCAGACTTAAACTACGAGCAGTACTTC. Its translation: CASSLYPDLNYEQYF. This sequence joins TRBV7-9 and TRBJ2-7; no clear D. Germline V CDR1 and CDR2: SEHNR, FQNEAQ (reference sequence). The CDR3 consists of 15 residues. V was clipped by 2 bases and J by 3 bases, with 14 bases between them.

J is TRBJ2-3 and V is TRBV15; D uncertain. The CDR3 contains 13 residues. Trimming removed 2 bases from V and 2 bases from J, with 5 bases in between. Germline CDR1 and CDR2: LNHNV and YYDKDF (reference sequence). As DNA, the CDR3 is TGTGCCACCAGCAGATATTACACAGATACGCAGTATTTT. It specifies CATSRYYTDTQYF.

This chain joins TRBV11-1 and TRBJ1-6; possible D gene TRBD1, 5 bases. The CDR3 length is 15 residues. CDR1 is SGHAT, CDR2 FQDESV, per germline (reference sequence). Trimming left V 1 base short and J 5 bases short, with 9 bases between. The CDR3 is CASSLGRGNNSPLHF. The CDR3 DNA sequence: TGTGCCAGCAGCTTAGGGCGGGGCAATAATTCACCCCTCCACTTT.

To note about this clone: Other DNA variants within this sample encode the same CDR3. The CDR3 spells CASSEGSEQYF. The DNA for the CDR3 is TGCGCCAGCAGTGAGGGGAGCGAGCAGTACTTC. The rearrangement uses TRBV10-2 and TRBJ2-7, with D tentatively TRBD2 (5 bases). In germline, CDR1 is WSHSY, CDR2 SAAADI. The CDR3 length is 11 residues. The V end was cut by 2 bases, the J end by 6 bases, with 5 bases between.

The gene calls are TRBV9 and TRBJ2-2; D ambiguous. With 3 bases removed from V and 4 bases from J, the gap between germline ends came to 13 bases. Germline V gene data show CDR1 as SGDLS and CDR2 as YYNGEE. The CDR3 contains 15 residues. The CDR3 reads CASSAKDGPTGELFF. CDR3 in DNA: TGTGCCAGCAGCGCAAAAGACGGACCCACCGGGGAGCTGTTTTTT.

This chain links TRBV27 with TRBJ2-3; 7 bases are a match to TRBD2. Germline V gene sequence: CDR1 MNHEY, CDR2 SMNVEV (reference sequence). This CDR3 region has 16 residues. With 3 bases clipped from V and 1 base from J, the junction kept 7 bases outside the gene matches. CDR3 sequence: CASSFLAVGGTDTQYF. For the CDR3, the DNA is TGTGCCAGCAGTTTTCTAGCGGTGGGAGGCACAGATACGCAGTATTTT.